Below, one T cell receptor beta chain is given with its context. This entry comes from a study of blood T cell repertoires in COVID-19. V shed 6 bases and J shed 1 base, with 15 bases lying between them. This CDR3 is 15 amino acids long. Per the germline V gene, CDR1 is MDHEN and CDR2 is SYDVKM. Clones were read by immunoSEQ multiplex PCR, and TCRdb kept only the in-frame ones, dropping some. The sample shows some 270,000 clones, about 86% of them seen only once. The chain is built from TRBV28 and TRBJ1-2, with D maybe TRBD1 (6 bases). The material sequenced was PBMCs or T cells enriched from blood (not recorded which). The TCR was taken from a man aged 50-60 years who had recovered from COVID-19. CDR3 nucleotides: TGTGCCAGCAGCTCACCGGACAGAATTAACTATGGCTACACCTTC. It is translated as CASSSPDRINYGYTF.